This T cell receptor (beta chain) was sequenced for a study of blood T cell repertoires in COVID-19. Background on the study: Acute and convalescent COVID-19 samples came from the United States, Italy and Spain. The analysed material was cDNA or gDNA that came from T cells, B-cell-depleted T cells, or PBMCs.

The CDR3 runs 14 residues. Germline lookup yields CDR1 MNHEY and CDR2 SVGAGI. With 8 bases removed from V and 3 bases from J, the gap between germline ends came to 14 bases. Sequencing used immunoSEQ multiplex PCR; TCRdb keeps in-frame clones, though not all of them. Of about 20,000 clones in the sample, 85% to 90% were seen once. The chain couples TRBV6-5 to TRBJ1-3; weak D call: TRBD1 (5 bases). The sequence was collected from a man aged 50 to 60 with active COVID-19. Sequencing input: peripheral blood. Written as DNA, the CDR3 is TGTGCCAGCTCCCCGGCAGGGCGTGGAAACACCATATATTTT. It codes for CASSPAGRGNTIYF.